The 4 T cell receptor beta chains below come from one sample, sequenced in a study of naive and memory T cell subsets. The beta constant-region primer was an equimolar mix of two oligonucleotides covering TRBC1 and TRBC2. TCRdb reanalysed the UMI-ligation and nested PCR reads using MiXCR and keeps one entry per CDR3 protein. The sample holds approximately 89,000 distinct CDR3 sequences, about 7% seen once. The sequencing sample was made of central memory CD4+ T cells from blood. Receptors were obtained from a human donor in good health.

This clonotype occurred a few times. J is TRBJ2-1 and V is TRBV21-1; TRBD2, the table's D call, was not compared with the DNA. TRBV21-1 is classified as a pseudogene. The CDR3 covers 17 residues. CDR3 amino acids: CASSKRPGTSGGNEQFF. The CDR3 region has the DNA TGTGCCAGCAGCAAACGCCCCGGTACTAGCGGGGGCAATGAGCAGTTCTTC.

This clonotype was picked up one time. This sequence joins TRBV6-2 or TRBV6-3 and TRBJ2-3; D not certain. Germline-derived CDR1 and CDR2 are MNHEY and SVGEGT. The V end was cut by 6 bases, the J end by 3 bases, with 13 bases between. The CDR3 runs to 14 residues. The chain's CDR3 is CASRPLRTTDTQYF. CDR3 DNA: TGTGCCAGCAGGCCTCTCCGGACGACAGATACGCAGTATTTT.

V and J are TRBV13 and TRBJ2-5; D gene unclear. Germline CDR1 is PRHDT and CDR2 is FYEKMQ (reference sequence). V lost 3 bases, J lost 5 bases, and 10 bases lay in between. The CDR3 runs to 13 residues. CDR3 DNA: TGTGCCAGCAGCTTGCGAGAGGCCGAGACCCAGTACTTC. This gives the protein CASSLREAETQYF.

There are many counts of this clonotype. The V and J genes are TRBV20-1 and TRBJ2-7; D uncertain. V was cut by 5 bases and J by 4 bases, with 9 bases left in between. Germline CDR1 DFQATT, CDR2 SNEGSKA (reference sequence). The CDR3 is made up of 11 amino acids. The CDR3: CSALDEYEQYF. Written as DNA, the CDR3 is TGCAGTGCTCTGGACGAATACGAGCAGTACTTC.